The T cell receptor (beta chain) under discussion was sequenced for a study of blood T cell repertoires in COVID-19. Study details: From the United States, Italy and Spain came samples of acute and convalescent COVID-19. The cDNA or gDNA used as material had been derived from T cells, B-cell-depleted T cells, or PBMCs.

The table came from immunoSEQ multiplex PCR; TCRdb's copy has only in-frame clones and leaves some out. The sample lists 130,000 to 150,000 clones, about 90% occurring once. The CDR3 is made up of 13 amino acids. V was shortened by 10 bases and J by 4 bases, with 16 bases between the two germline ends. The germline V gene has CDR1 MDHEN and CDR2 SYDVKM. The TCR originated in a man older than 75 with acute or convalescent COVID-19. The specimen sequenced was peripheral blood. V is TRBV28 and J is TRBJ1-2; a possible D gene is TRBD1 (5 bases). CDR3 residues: CAITSRGIYGYTF. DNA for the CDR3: TGTGCCATCACCTCTAGGGGAATCTATGGCTACACCTTC.